This TCR beta chain is drawn from a study of immune heterogeneity within non-small cell lung tumors. At the level of the study: Tumors were classified as 4 squamous cell carcinomas, about nine non-squamous carcinomas and 1 not otherwise specified. Study-level results: High-frequency T-cell receptor beta clonotypes were largely distinct between individual patients.

About this clonotype itself: Its specificity is unknown.

Multiplex PCR was performed with 32 V and 13 J primers, and it amplified TCR beta CDR3. TCRdb reprocessed the multiplex PCR reads via MiXCR and lists one record per CDR3 protein. The sample lists about 3,400 distinct CDR3 sequences; 30% to 45% were seen once. Looked up from germline, CDR1 is MNHNS and CDR2 is SASEGT. Trimming removed 3 bases from V and 0 bases from J; junction bases left unmatched: 8. The CDR3 runs to 17 residues. Template material comprised bulk tumor genomic DNA at 600 ng per sample. Several spatially distant biopsies were obtained per primary tumor intraoperatively. Undergoing curative surgery were patients whose non-small cell lung cancer was untreated and newly diagnosed.

The rearrangement uses TRBV6-1 and TRBJ1-5; 7 nucleotides match TRBD1. Sequencing was performed on lung tumor tissue. This TCR came from a man aged 65-85 years with non-small cell lung cancer. CDR3 DNA sequence: TGTGCCAGCAGTGACGGACAGGTACCCCCTAGCAATCAGCCCCAGCATTTT. Amino acid sequence: CASSDGQVPPSNQPQHF.